These 10 T cell receptor beta chains were sequenced from one sample in a study of T cell clonality in common variable immunodeficiency. The data were produced by immunoSEQ multiplex PCR, yet TCRdb's version contains in-frame clones alone and is incomplete. The sample is made up of some 64,000 clones, none counted only once. Sequenced input: peripheral blood mononuclear cells. Source of these receptors: a person between 18 and 75 years old in good health.

The table lists this clone with many counts. The read falls 3 residues short of the CDR3 end, and the missing part is taken from the germline J gene. The genes are TRBV30 and TRBJ2-7; maybe TRBD2 (6 bases). This CDR3 spans 12 amino acids. Per germline, CDR1 GTSNPN and CDR2 SVGIG (reference sequence). Trimming cost V 1 base and J 4 bases, with 8 bases left between them. CDR3 DNA (partial): TGTGCCTGGAGTGAGGGACTGTACGAG. Its protein product is CAWSEGLYE. The full CDR3 protein is CAWSEGLYEQYF.

Ten or more counts support this clone. The read ends 3 residues shy of where the CDR3 ends; the end is completed using the germline J gene. The chain links TRBV20-1 to TRBJ2-2, with 10 bases matching TRBD1. The V segment lost 1 base and the J segment 0 bases; nucleotides outside the gene matches: 11. The CDR3 consists of 19 residues. Per germline, CDR1 DFQATT and CDR2 SNEGSKA (reference sequence). CDR3 residues: CSARVLLPGQGPNTGELFF. CDR3 bases read: TGCAGTGCTAGAGTCTTGCTCCCGGGACAGGGGCCGAACACCGGGGAG.

This clone was counted at least ten times. The read ends 3 residues shy of where the CDR3 ends; the end is completed using the germline J gene. The gene calls are TRBV4-1 and TRBJ1-1; D is unclear. Germline V gene data show CDR1 as MGHRA and CDR2 as YSYEKL. The CDR3 is 12 residues long. V lost 3 bases and J lost 6, with 8 bases in between. CDR3 DNA (partial): TGCGCCAGCAGCCACCTGTTCGCTGAA. Protein sequence: CASSHLFAE. The full CDR3 protein is CASSHLFAEAFF.

There are many counts of this clone. CDR3 bases read: TGTGCCAGCAGTGTCAGGGACAATCAGCCC. Its protein is CASSVRDNQP. In full, the CDR3 reads CASSVRDNQPQHF. The chain combines TRBV6-1 with TRBJ1-5, with D perhaps TRBD1 (5 bases). The read ends 3 residues before the CDR3 terminus; that terminus is restored from the germline J gene. V was cut by 4 bases and J by 3 bases, with 7 bases left in between. Germline V lookup: CDR1 MNHNS, CDR2 SASEGT. The CDR3 runs to 13 residues.

In this sample, this clone turned up many times. The observed sequence ends 3 residues before the CDR3 terminus, with the missing tail filled in from the germline J gene. The J gene is TRBJ2-2, the V gene TRBV30; possible D gene TRBD2, 7 bases. Germline V gene lookup returns CDR1 GTSNPN and CDR2 SVGIG (reference sequence). CDR3 length equals 15 residues. V lost 2 bases, J lost 7 bases, and 17 bases lay in between. This chain's CDR3 is CAWSRGGSGIGELFF. The part of the CDR3 DNA that was read is TGTGCCTGGAGTAGGGGGGGCTCGGGAATCGGGGAG.

This clone was counted at least ten times. With the read ending 3 residues before the CDR3 end, the germline J gene is used to fill in that end. The V gene is TRBV5-1, the J gene TRBJ2-5, with 9 bases that match TRBD2. V lost 5 bases and J lost 2; bases outside the gene matches: 7. This CDR3 spans 15 amino acids. Per germline, CDR1 SGHRS and CDR2 YFSETQ. Partial CDR3 DNA: TGCGCCAGCAGTTTTAGCGGGAGCGGACAAGAGACC. Translated: CASSFSGSGQET. The whole CDR3 is CASSFSGSGQETQYF.

This clone was seen at least ten times. The read is 3 residues too short to cover the CDR3 end, so that end is filled in from the germline J gene. The chain links TRBV6-1 to TRBJ2-3, with TRBD1 identical over 11 bases. After removal of 1 base from V and 4 bases from J, the junction contained 1 base not matched to a gene. The CDR3 is 15 residues long. Germline V lookup: CDR1 MNHNS, CDR2 SASEGT. The CDR3 bases that were read are TGTGCCAGCAGTGAAGGGACAGGGGGCGCAGATACG. This codes for CASSEGTGGADT. The whole CDR3 sequence reads CASSEGTGGADTQYF.

The sample holds many counts of this clone. The read ends 3 residues before the CDR3 terminus; that terminus is restored from the germline J gene. This chain joins TRBV20-1 and TRBJ2-7, with unresolved D. Germline V gene data show CDR1 as DFQATT and CDR2 as SNEGSKA (reference sequence). The CDR3 is 11 residues long. CDR3 sequence: CGLGSTYEQYF. CDR3 DNA (partial): TGCGGGTTGGGCAGTACCTACGAG.

Many counts were recorded for this clone. The sequenced fragment ends 3 residues before the CDR3 boundary, so the rest is inferred from the germline J gene. The chain recombines TRBV19 with TRBJ2-6, with a possible D match to TRBD1 (6 bases). Germline V gene data show CDR1 as LNHDA and CDR2 as SQIVND (reference sequence). The CDR3 is 17 amino acids. V was clipped by 4 bases and J by 0 bases, with 13 bases between them. This CDR3 reads CASSKMGAFSGANVLTF. Partial CDR3 DNA: TGTGCCAGTAGTAAGATGGGGGCATTCTCTGGGGCCAACGTC.

This clone was observed many times. The sequence runs out 3 residues before the end of the CDR3; the remainder is reconstructed from the germline J gene. The V call is TRBV29-1, the J call TRBJ1-1, with a tentative D call TRBD1 (5 bases). Germline V gene lookup returns CDR1 SQVTM and CDR2 ANQGSEA. CDR3 length: 12 residues. The CDR3 bases that were read are TGCAGCGTCGCCGACAGCGCGGTGTCT. Translation: CSVADSAVS. The whole CDR3 protein reads CSVADSAVSAFF.